This T cell receptor beta chain stems from a study of shared clonotypes between healthy human individuals. Measured with immunoSEQ multiplex PCR; TCRdb has only the in-frame clones, and not every one. This repertoire shows just over 2,000,000 clones, over 85% found once; its top ten account for approximately 0.13%. Study-level findings and limits: Clonotypes not shared had lower generation probabilities than those common to all four donors.

Notes on this clone: No antigen is known for it.

The germline V and J ends were trimmed by 3 bases and 7 bases, with 16 bases remaining between them. This CDR3 is built from 15 residues. Germline lookup yields CDR1 LNHNV and CDR2 YYDKDF (reference sequence). The V call is TRBV15, the J call TRBJ2-1, with D maybe TRBD1 (5 bases). The clonotype was recovered from a young man in good health. Sequencing was carried out using naive CD4+ T cells sorted from blood. As for subset: CD45RA+ positively selected. CDR3 sequence: CATSSDRVSLNEQFF. The CDR3 DNA follows: TGTGCCACCAGCAGCGACAGAGTTTCGCTGAATGAGCAGTTCTTC.